This T cell receptor beta chain is from a study of OX40 agonist ivuxolimab in advanced cancers. Study-wide context: Patients were infused with ivuxolimab every 2 weeks at 0.01 to 10 mg/kg. One patient with hepatocellular carcinoma and two with cutaneous melanoma, three in all, had partial responses. Study-level points and caveats: Expanded peripheral T cells had an undetermined antigen specificity. CD8+ T cells averaged more expanded clones than CD4+.

Germline lookup yields CDR1 SGDLS and CDR2 YYNGEE. Trimming pared 1 base from V and 6 bases from J, leaving 11 bases between. This CDR3 region has 14 residues. This clone was picked up a small number of times. Its specificity is unknown. Only in-frame clones appear in the TCRdb table, and some are missing; sequencing was by immunoSEQ multiplex PCR. The sample carries approximately 74,000 clones, around 86% recorded once. The TCR originated in an adult with an advanced solid tumor such as melanoma, head and neck, liver or kidney cancer. Material: CD4+ or CD8+ T cells sorted from blood, obtained in a trial of the OX40 agonist ivuxolimab. V gene TRBV9 combines with J gene TRBJ2-4, with TRBD1 as a possible D gene (6 bases). The CDR3 reads CASSVSVQGNIQYF. In DNA form, the CDR3 reads TGTGCCAGCAGCGTATCCGTACAGGGAAACATTCAGTACTTC.